This TCR beta chain was documented in a study of technical replicates of blood from several donors. Germline V gene lookup returns CDR1 ENHRY and CDR2 SYGVKD. This CDR3 has 20 amino acids. The J segment lost 6 bases and the V segment lost 8 bases, leaving 23 bases of the junction unmatched. This clone was counted a few times. Profiled with immunoSEQ multiplex PCR; TCRdb holds only in-frame clones, not every one. The table shows 78,000 or so clones, with about nine tenths occurring only once. The V call is TRBV10-3, the J call TRBJ2-1; 12 bases agree with TRBD2. This receptor was identified in a human donor in good health. Some clones in this sample may be carry-over from other donors' samples. The specimen was T cells isolated from PBMCs. The CDR3 sequence is CAIHGPRLAGAPTVFNEQFF. The CDR3 DNA sequence: TGTGCCATCCATGGTCCCCGACTAGCGGGAGCCCCTACGGTTTTCAATGAGCAGTTCTTC.